This T cell receptor beta chain stems from a study of CD8 T cells in ankylosing spondylitis. This clonotype has ten or more counts. TCRdb redid the calling of the 5' RACE reads with MiXCR, one entry per CDR3 protein. The table includes 200,000 to 300,000 distinct CDR3 sequences, about 11% detected once. Germline V gives CDR1 DFQATT, CDR2 SNEGSKA (reference sequence). V lost 6 bases to trimming and J lost 4 bases, with 12 bases between them. CDR3 length: 12 amino acids. The chain employs TRBV20-1 and TRBJ1-1, with D tentatively TRBD1 (6 bases). The sequencing input was blood, either unsorted or a sorted T cell fraction (not recorded which). The TCR was taken from a male donor with ankylosing spondylitis or in good health (not recorded which). This CDR3 reads CSAEQGSTEAFF. DNA for the CDR3: TGCAGTGCGGAACAGGGTTCCACTGAAGCTTTCTTT.